This T cell receptor beta chain was recovered during a study of T cell responses to AZD1222 COVID-19 vaccine. The study, taken as a whole, reports: The span of vaccine-associated CD4 TCRs extended across spike, with dominance at 160-218 and 743-854. Only a handful of individuals given AZD1222 were seropositive at baseline. In a largely white British group with more females than males, clonal diversity was possibly underestimated.

Sequencing was performed with immunoSEQ multiplex PCR; in TCRdb, only in-frame clones are kept and a portion is missing. The top ten clones hold less than 5% of a sample with approximately 150,000 clones, about 90% of them seen once. Germline V gene sequence: CDR1 SGHDT, CDR2 YYEEEE. Trimming removed 5 bases at V and 3 bases at J, with 15 bases between. This CDR3 has 14 amino acids. Note on this clone: Its antigen is still unknown.

Second-dose groups at about 4 or about 12 weeks were pooled. The sequence came from an adult who received the AZD1222 COVID-19 vaccine. This chain joins TRBV5-6 and TRBJ2-7; a weak D match, TRBD1 (8 bases). Sample: peripheral blood, taken 28 days after the second AZD1222 dose. The CDR3 loop reads CASRYTGGDYEQYF. The DNA for the CDR3 is TGTGCCAGCAGGTACACAGGGGGGGACTACGAGCAGTACTTC.